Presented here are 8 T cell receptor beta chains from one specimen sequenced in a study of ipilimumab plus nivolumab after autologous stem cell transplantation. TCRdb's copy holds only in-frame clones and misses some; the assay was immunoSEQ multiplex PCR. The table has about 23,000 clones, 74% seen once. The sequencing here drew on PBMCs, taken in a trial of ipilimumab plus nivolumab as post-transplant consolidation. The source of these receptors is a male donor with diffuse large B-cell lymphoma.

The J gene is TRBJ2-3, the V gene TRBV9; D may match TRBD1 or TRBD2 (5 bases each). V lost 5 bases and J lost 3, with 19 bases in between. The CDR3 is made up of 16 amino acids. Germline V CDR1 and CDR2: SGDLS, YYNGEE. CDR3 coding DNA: TGTGCCAGCAGTCAAAGAGGGGACGGGGTAACAGATACGCAGTATTTT. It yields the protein CASSQRGDGVTDTQYF.

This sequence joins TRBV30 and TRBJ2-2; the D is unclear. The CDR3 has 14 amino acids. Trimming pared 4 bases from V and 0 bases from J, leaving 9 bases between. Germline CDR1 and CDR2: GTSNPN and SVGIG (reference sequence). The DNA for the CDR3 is TGTGCCTGGACCGCAGGCCCGAACACCGGGGAGCTGTTTTTT. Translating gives CAWTAGPNTGELFF.

CDR3 sequence: CASSLNRGDTQYF. The CDR3 coding sequence is TGTGCCAGCAGCTTGAACAGGGGGGATACGCAGTATTTT. The V gene is TRBV7-9, the J gene TRBJ2-3, with 8 bases identical to TRBD1. Germline assignment: CDR1 SEHNR and CDR2 FQNEAQ (reference sequence). J lost 6 bases, V lost 3 bases, and 2 bases had no gene match. The CDR3 covers 13 residues.

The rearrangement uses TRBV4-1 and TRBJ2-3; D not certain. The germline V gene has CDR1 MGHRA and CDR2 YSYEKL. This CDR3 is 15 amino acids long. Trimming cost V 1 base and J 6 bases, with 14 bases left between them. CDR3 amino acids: CASSQAESRPDTQYF. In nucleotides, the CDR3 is TGCGCCAGCAGCCAAGCTGAGTCTCGACCCGATACGCAGTATTTT.

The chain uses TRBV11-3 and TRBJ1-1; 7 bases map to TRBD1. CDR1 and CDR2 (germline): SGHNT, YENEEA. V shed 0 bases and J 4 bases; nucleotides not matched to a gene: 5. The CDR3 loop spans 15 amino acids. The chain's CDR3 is CASSLDGRGSTEAFF. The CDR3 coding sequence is TGTGCCAGCAGCTTAGACGGCAGGGGGAGCACTGAAGCTTTCTTT. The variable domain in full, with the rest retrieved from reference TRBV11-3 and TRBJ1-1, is EAGVVQSPRYKIIEKKQPVAFWCNPISGHNTLYWYLQNLGQGPELLIRYENEEAVDDSQLPKDRFSAERLKGVDSTLKIQPAELGDSAVYLCASSLDGRGSTEAFFGQGTRLTVV.

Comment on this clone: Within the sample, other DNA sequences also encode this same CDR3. In DNA, the CDR3 is TGTGCCAGCATGGGACAGGAATTTGCGCCCCAGCATTTT. This translates into CASMGQEFAPQHF. The V and J genes are TRBV2 and TRBJ1-5, with 8 bases matching TRBD1. Germline V gives CDR1 SNHLY, CDR2 FYNNEI. The CDR3 extends over 13 amino acids. V shed 7 bases, J shed 9 bases, and the junction held 8 bases outside the gene matches.

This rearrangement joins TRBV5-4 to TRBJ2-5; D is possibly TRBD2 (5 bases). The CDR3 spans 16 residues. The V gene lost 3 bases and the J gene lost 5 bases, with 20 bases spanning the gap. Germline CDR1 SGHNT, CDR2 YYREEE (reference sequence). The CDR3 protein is CASSSGSRGATETQYF. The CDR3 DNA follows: TGTGCCAGCAGCTCCGGGTCTCGGGGAGCCACGGAGACCCAGTACTTC.

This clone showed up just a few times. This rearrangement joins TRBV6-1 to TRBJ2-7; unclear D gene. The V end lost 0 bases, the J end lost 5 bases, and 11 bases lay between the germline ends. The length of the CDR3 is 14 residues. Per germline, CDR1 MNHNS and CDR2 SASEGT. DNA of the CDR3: TGTGCCAGCAGTGAAGCAGGTGGATGGGACGAGCAGTACTTC. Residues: CASSEAGGWDEQYF.